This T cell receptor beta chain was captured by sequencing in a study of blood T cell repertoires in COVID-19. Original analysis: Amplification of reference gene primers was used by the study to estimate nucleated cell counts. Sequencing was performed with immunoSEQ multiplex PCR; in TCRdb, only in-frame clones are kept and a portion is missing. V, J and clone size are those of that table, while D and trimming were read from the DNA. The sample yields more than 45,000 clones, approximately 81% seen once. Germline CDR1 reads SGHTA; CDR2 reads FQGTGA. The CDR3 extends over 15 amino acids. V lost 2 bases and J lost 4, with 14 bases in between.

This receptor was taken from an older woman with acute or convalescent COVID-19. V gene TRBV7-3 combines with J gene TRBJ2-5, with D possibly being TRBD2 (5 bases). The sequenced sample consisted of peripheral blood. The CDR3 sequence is CASSLLGGSIETQYF. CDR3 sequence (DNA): TGTGCCAGCAGCTTACTGGGTGGGAGCATAGAGACCCAGTACTTC.